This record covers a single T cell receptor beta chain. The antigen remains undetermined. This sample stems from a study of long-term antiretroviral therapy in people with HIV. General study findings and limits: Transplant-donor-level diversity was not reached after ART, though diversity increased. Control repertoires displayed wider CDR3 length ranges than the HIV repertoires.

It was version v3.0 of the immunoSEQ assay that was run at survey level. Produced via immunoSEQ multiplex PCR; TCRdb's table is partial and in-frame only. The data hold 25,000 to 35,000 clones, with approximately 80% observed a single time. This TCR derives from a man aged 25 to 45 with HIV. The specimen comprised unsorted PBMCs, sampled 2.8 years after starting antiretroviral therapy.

CDR3 region: CASNPGTGWETQYF. CDR3 coding DNA: TGTGCCAGCAACCCTGGGACAGGGTGGGAGACCCAGTACTTC. This chain connects TRBV11-2 to TRBJ2-5; 9 nucleotides line up with TRBD1. V shed 7 bases, J shed 5 bases, and the junction held 8 bases outside the gene matches. This CDR3 comprises 14 residues. In germline, CDR1 is SGHAT, CDR2 FQNNGV.